This T cell receptor beta chain was obtained from a study of cytomegalovirus exposure and HLA in healthy donors. Points from the study as a whole: Accurate predictions that matched the HLA-A and HLA-B alleles of most subjects were reportedly made from TCR beta sequences.

This clone was recorded only once. The antigen is undetermined. V lost 0 bases, J lost 7 bases, and 6 bases stayed unmatched. The germline V gene has CDR1 SGHVS and CDR2 FNYEAQ. The CDR3 covers 16 residues. With 60 Vbeta and 13 Jbeta primers, the PCR was carried out. Repertoires were generated with immunoSEQ multiplex PCR, while TCRdb's copy carries only in-frame clones and drops some. Of about 150,000 clones detected, roughly 79% appear once; the ten largest clones hold 6.5% to 8.5%. The clonotype comes from a woman in her thirties or forties in good health and CMV-seropositive. The sequencing input was PBMCs. V and J are TRBV7-6 and TRBJ2-3; 11 nucleotides line up with TRBD1. The CDR3 protein is CASSLAGGQGENTQYF. The CDR3 nucleotides read TGTGCCAGCAGCTTAGCAGGGGGACAGGGGGAAAATACGCAGTATTTT.